The T cell receptor (beta chain) described here comes from a study of response to subunit inactivated influenza vaccine. CDR1 is MDHEN and CDR2 is SYDVKM in the germline V gene. CDR3 length: 13 amino acids. Between the trimmed V and J ends, which lost 5 bases and 7 bases, there was a span of 9 bases. This clonotype turned up a few times. Via MiXCR, TCRdb re-called the RT-PCR reads, giving one row per CDR3 protein. This table holds about 180,000 distinct CDR3 sequences, about a tenth found once. The sequencing used non-naive T cells sorted from PBMCs, collected on the day of vaccination. The chain couples TRBV28 to TRBJ2-6; D is undetermined. The TCR was taken from a man in his fifties who received an inactivated influenza vaccine. CDR3 nucleotide sequence: TGTGCCAGCAGTGTCTTGGCAGCCAACGTCCTGACTTTC. Translated, it gives CASSVLAANVLTF.